This is a list of T cell receptor beta chains from one sample in a study of beta chain features in type 1 diabetes. The protocol was immunoSEQ multiplex PCR, while the TCRdb copy is restricted to in-frame clones and leaves out a portion. The sample consists of some 500,000 clones, about 10% of them appearing once. The sequenced sample consisted of naive CD4+ T cells from blood. These receptor sequences come from a woman aged 18-29 years in good health. The CDR3 runs from the conserved cysteine through the conserved F or W. Each record gives: J gene, clone size, V gene, CDR3 protein. Clone sizes are given selectively: once, few, many, or a class where the clone is expanded.

J: TRBJ1-2; size: .; V: TRBV7-9; CDR3: CASSLRGDYGYTF
J: TRBJ1-1; size: .; V: TRBV25-1; CDR3: CASSEYGHPTNTEAFF
J: TRBJ2-1; size: few; V: TRBV7-3; CDR3: CASSLIPTGVVNEQFF
J: TRBJ2-3; size: many; V: TRBV29-1; CDR3: CSVGLARADTQYF
J: TRBJ2-1; size: .; V: TRBV7-3; CDR3: CASSKSSGTSQFF
J: TRBJ2-3; size: .; V: TRBV4-1; CDR3: CASSHPRDTQYF
J: TRBJ2-7; size: .; V: TRBV4-1; CDR3: CASSQEPTVASYEQYF
J: TRBJ2-1; size: .; V: TRBV19; CDR3: CASRWENEQFF
J: TRBJ1-2; size: .; V: TRBV7-9; CDR3: CASSRDRTYGYTF
J: TRBJ2-3; size: .; V: TRBV5-6; CDR3: CASSLINTQYF
J: TRBJ2-5; size: few; V: TRBV7-7; CDR3: CASSASRGTQETQYF
J: TRBJ2-1; size: few; V: TRBV7-2; CDR3: CASSSLRDNEQFF
J: TRBJ2-7; size: .; V: TRBV7-2; CDR3: CASRTGPLSGEQYF
J: TRBJ1-2; size: .; V: TRBV28; CDR3: CASSRQGIVRGYTF
J: TRBJ2-3; size: few; V: TRBV19; CDR3: CASRPPGQFPDTQYF